The 17 T cell receptor beta chains in this list originate from one sample, sequenced in a study of CD8 T cells in Susac syndrome. It was with random hexamers that about 0.45 to 1 ug RNA was reverse transcribed. TCRdb passed the immunoSEQ multiplex PCR reads through MiXCR, listing each CDR3 protein once. This sample yields about 190,000 distinct CDR3 sequences, of which 85% to 95% are seen a single time; approximately 0.094% belongs to the top ten. Sequencing was performed on CD4+ T cells from PBMCs. The receptors derive from a human donor in good health.

This chain uses TRBV30 with TRBJ2-6; 7 nucleotides match TRBD1. Per the germline V gene, CDR1 is GTSNPN and CDR2 is SVGIG (reference sequence). The CDR3 is made up of 15 amino acids. V shed 2 bases, J shed 2 bases, and the junction held 3 bases outside the gene matches. The DNA for the CDR3 is TGTGCCTGGAGTCCTACAGGGGCTGGGGCCAACGTCCTGACTTTC. Protein: CAWSPTGAGANVLTF. Combining the CDR3 with reference TRBV30 and TRBJ2-6 gives the whole variable domain SQTIHQWPATLVQPVGSPLSLECTVEGTSNPNLYWYRQAAGRGLQLLFYSVGIGQISSEVPQNLSASRPQDRQFILSSKKLLLSDSGFYLCAWSPTGAGANVLTFGAGSRLTVL.

This chain uses TRBV5-1 with TRBJ1-2; 11 nucleotides match TRBD1. Germline loops: CDR1 SGHRS, CDR2 YFSETQ. J gave up 9 bases and V 3 bases, and 7 bases lay outside the gene matches. This CDR3 is 14 amino acids long. CDR3 coding DNA: TGCGCCAGCAGCTACGGACAGGGGGCTTCAAGCTACACCTTC. Residues: CASSYGQGASSYTF.

The V call is TRBV7-2, the J call TRBJ1-2; no definite D call. V lost 2 bases and J lost 8, with 12 bases in between. The CDR3 runs to 13 residues. Germline lookup yields CDR1 SGHTA and CDR2 FQGNSA. This CDR3 is CASSLNEGRGYTF. CDR3 nucleotide sequence: TGTGCCAGCAGCTTAAACGAGGGAAGGGGCTACACCTTC.

The chain employs TRBV5-4 and TRBJ2-5; tentative D call: TRBD1 (8 bases). The germline gives CDR1 SGHNT, CDR2 YYREEE (reference sequence). The CDR3 is 16 amino acids. Trimming took off 3 bases at V and 2 bases at J, with 17 bases between the two ends. As DNA, the CDR3 is TGTGCCAGCAGCTGGGGGGGACAGGCGCCACAAGAGACCCAGTACTTC. It translates to CASSWGGQAPQETQYF. Drawing the rest from reference TRBV5-4 and TRBJ2-5, the complete variable domain is ETGVTQSPTHLIKTRGQQVTLRCSSQSGHNTVSWYQQALGQGPQFIFQYYREEENGRGNFPPRFSGLQFPNYSSELNVNALELDDSALYLCASSWGGQAPQETQYFGPGTRLLVL.

The rearrangement links TRBV28 to TRBJ2-7; 8 bases align to TRBD1. Germline assignment: CDR1 MDHEN and CDR2 SYDVKM. Trimming removed 8 bases from V and 3 bases from J; junction bases left unmatched: 12. There are 15 residues in the CDR3. The CDR3 is CASQFGTGQNYEQYF. In DNA form, the CDR3 reads TGTGCCAGCCAATTCGGGACAGGCCAGAACTACGAGCAGTACTTC.

V is TRBV19 and J is TRBJ1-6; D is undetermined. Germline V gene data show CDR1 as LNHDA and CDR2 as SQIVND (reference sequence). V lost 7 bases and J lost 7, with 11 bases in between. The CDR3 is made up of 13 amino acids. CDR3 residues: CASMRTGNSPLHF. DNA for the CDR3: TGTGCCAGTATGCGAACGGGCAATTCACCCCTCCACTTT. The variable domain in full, with the rest retrieved from reference TRBV19 and TRBJ1-6, is DGGITQSPKYLFRKEGQNVTLSCEQNLNHDAMYWYRQDPGQGLRLIYYSQIVNDFQKGDIAEGYSVSREKKESFPLTVTSAQKNPTAFYLCASMRTGNSPLHFGNGTRLTVT.

V gene TRBV29-1 combines with J gene TRBJ2-1; TRBD1 matches 10 bases. The CDR3 is 15 residues long. The V gene's germline CDR1 is SQVTM and CDR2 ANQGSEA. The V gene end was trimmed by 5 bases and the J gene end by 7 bases; junction bases not matched to a gene: 11. The CDR3 spells CSVLTRDRGRNEQFF. In DNA, the CDR3 is TGCAGCGTTTTGACCCGGGACAGGGGACGAAATGAGCAGTTCTTC.

This chain links TRBV25-1 with TRBJ2-3; D possibly uses TRBD1 or TRBD2 (5 bases each). CDR1 and CDR2 from the germline V gene are MGHDK and SYGVNS. Trimming removed 6 bases from V and 1 base from J, with 20 bases in between. The CDR3 covers 17 residues. The CDR3 sequence is CASSTGWGNFGTDTQYF. Here the CDR3 DNA reads TGTGCCAGCAGCACCGGTTGGGGGAATTTTGGCACAGATACGCAGTATTTT.

This chain uses TRBV28 with TRBJ2-5; a weak D match, TRBD1 (5 bases). Looked up from germline, CDR1 is MDHEN and CDR2 is SYDVKM. V was pared by 4 bases and J by 2 bases, with 8 bases between. CDR3 length: 13 amino acids. In nucleotides, the CDR3 is TGTGCCAGCAGTTCAGGGTGGCAAGAGACCCAGTACTTC. It codes for CASSSGWQETQYF.

The CDR3 DNA reads as TGTGCCAGCAGTTTATGGAAGAGTAGCACTGAAGCTTTCTTT. It is translated as CASSLWKSSTEAFF. The rearrangement joins TRBV27 to TRBJ1-1; D unclear. Trimming took 1 base from V and 4 from J, leaving 10 bases between them. From germline, CDR1 is MNHEY and CDR2 SMNVEV (reference sequence). The CDR3 runs to 14 residues.

The chain employs TRBV6-5 and TRBJ1-2; D unresolved. The germline V gene encodes CDR1 MNHEY and CDR2 SVGAGI. There are 15 residues in the CDR3. Between the trimmed V and J ends, which lost 6 bases and 1 base, there was a span of 15 bases. In DNA, the CDR3 is TGTGCCAGCAGGCAAACCCGGGATGTTAACTATGGCTACACCTTC. Translated, it gives CASRQTRDVNYGYTF.

The chain is built from TRBV15 and TRBJ1-2; D gene unclear. Germline V gene data show CDR1 as LNHNV and CDR2 as YYDKDF (reference sequence). V was shortened by 0 bases and J by 9 bases, with 14 bases between the two germline ends. The CDR3 spans 14 residues. CDR3 coding DNA: TGTGCCACCAGCAGAGATAAAGGGATTGGGAGCTACACCTTC. Translating gives CATSRDKGIGSYTF. The entire variable domain, with the rest obtained from reference TRBV15 and TRBJ1-2, is as follows: DAMVIQNPRYQVTQFGKPVTLSCSQTLNHNVMYWYQQKSSQAPKLLFHYYDKDFNNEADTPDNFQSRRPNTSFCFLDIRSPGLGDTAMYLCATSRDKGIGSYTFGSGTRLTVV.

This chain joins TRBV5-4 and TRBJ2-5, with a weak D call TRBD2 (5 bases). CDR1 SGHNT and CDR2 YYREEE come from the germline V gene (reference sequence). V lost 4 bases and J lost 0, with 7 bases in between. The CDR3 runs 13 residues. CDR3 region: CASSQTNQETQYF. The CDR3 DNA sequence: TGTGCCAGCAGCCAGACTAACCAAGAGACCCAGTACTTC.

The chain employs TRBV6-2 or TRBV6-3 and TRBJ2-7; a weak D match, TRBD1 (5 bases). CDR3 size: 14 residues. V shed 7 bases and J shed 0 bases, with 13 bases lying between them. In germline, CDR1 is MNHEY, CDR2 SVGEGT. CDR3: CASTWGTSSYEQYF. The CDR3 DNA reads TGTGCCAGCACATGGGGCACATCCTCCTACGAGCAGTACTTC.

The chain joins TRBV7-9 to TRBJ2-7; D is unclear. This CDR3 has 12 amino acids. Germline CDR1 SEHNR, CDR2 FQNEAQ (reference sequence). Deletions cut 6 bases from V and 3 bases from J, with 9 bases between. CDR3 region: CASRDNNYEQYF. As DNA, the CDR3 is TGTGCCAGCAGAGACAATAACTACGAGCAGTACTTC.

This chain uses TRBV30 with TRBJ2-2, with TRBD1 matching over 9 bases. The CDR3 has 14 amino acids. V lost 4 bases and J lost 5; bases outside the gene matches: 5. Germline assignment: CDR1 GTSNPN and CDR2 SVGIG (reference sequence). CDR3 in amino acids: CAWIGTGRTGELFF. The CDR3 coding sequence is TGTGCCTGGATCGGGACAGGGAGGACCGGGGAGCTGTTTTTT.

V gene TRBV28 combines with J gene TRBJ1-2, with unresolved D. The V end was cut by 10 bases, the J end by 2 bases, with 11 bases between. Germline V lookup: CDR1 MDHEN, CDR2 SYDVKM. The CDR3 consists of 12 residues. The DNA for the CDR3 is TGTGCCACCTCGGGCGGGAACTATGGCTACACCTTC. This translates into CATSGGNYGYTF.